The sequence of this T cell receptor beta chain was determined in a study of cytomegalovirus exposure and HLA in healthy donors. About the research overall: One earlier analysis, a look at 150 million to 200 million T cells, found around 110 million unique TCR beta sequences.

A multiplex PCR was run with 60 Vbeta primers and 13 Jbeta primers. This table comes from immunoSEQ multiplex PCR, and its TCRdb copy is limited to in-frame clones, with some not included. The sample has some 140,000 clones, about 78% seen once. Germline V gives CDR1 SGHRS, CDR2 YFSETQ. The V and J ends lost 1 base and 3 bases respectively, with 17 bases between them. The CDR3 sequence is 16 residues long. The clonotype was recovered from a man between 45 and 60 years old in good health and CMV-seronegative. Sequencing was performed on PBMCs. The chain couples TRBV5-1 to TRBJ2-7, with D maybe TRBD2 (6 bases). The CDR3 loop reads CASSLRASDEGYEQYF. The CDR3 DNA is TGCGCCAGCAGCTTGAGGGCTAGCGACGAGGGCTACGAGCAGTACTTC. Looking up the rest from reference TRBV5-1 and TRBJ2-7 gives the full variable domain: KAGVTQTPRYLIKTRGQQVTLSCSPISGHRSVSWYQQTPGQGLQFLFEYFSETQRNKGNFPGRFSGRQFSNSRSEMNVSTLELGDSALYLCASSLRASDEGYEQYFGPGTRLTVT.